This T cell receptor (beta chain) was observed in a study of regulatory T cells in long-lasting Graves disease. Time point defined: newly diagnosed GD, antithyroid drugs for less than 3 months. TCR sequences were obtained from RNA taken from PBMCs. Both iRepertoire HTBI primers and Arm-PCR of CDR3 regions were used to build the TCR beta libraries. TCRdb passed the multiplex PCR reads through MiXCR, listing each CDR3 protein once. The data contain roughly 420,000 distinct CDR3 sequences, 14% of them singletons. Study-level results: The study found persistent patients shared more public clonotypes (more than 2,500) than new patients (966). TRBV28, TRBJ1-2 and TRBJ2-5 emerged as the favored segments in persistent disease.

This clonotype was seen more than once but under ten times. No antigen is known for it. Germline CDR1 reads DFQATT; CDR2 reads SNEGSKA (reference sequence). The ends lost 2 bases at V and 2 bases at J; junction bases unmatched: 9. This CDR3 comprises 15 residues. The sample was also linked to a second study, of T cells in Graves' hyperthyroidism and ophthalmopathy. That paper notes: In patients aged 18 to 65, hyperthyroidism was newly diagnosed, with duration under 2 months. Researchers ran a first-round RT-PCR on the TCR CDR3 using the HTBI primer set.

The chain couples TRBV20-1 to TRBJ2-7; 7 bases are shared with TRBD2. The source material was peripheral blood mononuclear cells (PBMCs), sampled at new diagnosis, from a patient treated with antithyroid drugs. The TCR originated in a woman aged 45-59 years with Graves disease. The chain's CDR3 is CSARRSGIEAYEQYF. The CDR3 nucleotides read TGCAGTGCTAGACGCAGCGGGATAGAGGCCTACGAGCAGTACTTC.